The present T cell receptor beta chain was sequenced within a study of identical twins. Study results and caveats: An excess of low generation probability was shown by twin-shared out-of-frame alpha sequences.

The table lists this clonotype with many counts. No antigen is known for it. A single record per CDR3 protein comes from TCRdb applying MiXCR to the 5' RACE reads. The data contain roughly 150,000 distinct CDR3 sequences, roughly 3.5% of them singletons. Germline V gene data show CDR1 as MNHNS and CDR2 as SASEGT. The ends were cut back, 7 bases at V and 4 bases at J, with 10 bases in the middle. This CDR3 contains 13 residues. The chain employs TRBV6-1 and TRBJ2-2; D is unclear. Sequences were obtained from memory T cells sorted from blood. The receptor was derived from a man aged 18 to 35 in good health. CDR3 in DNA: TGTGCCAGCACCCGACAACTCACCGGGGAGCTGTTTTTT. This encodes CASTRQLTGELFF.